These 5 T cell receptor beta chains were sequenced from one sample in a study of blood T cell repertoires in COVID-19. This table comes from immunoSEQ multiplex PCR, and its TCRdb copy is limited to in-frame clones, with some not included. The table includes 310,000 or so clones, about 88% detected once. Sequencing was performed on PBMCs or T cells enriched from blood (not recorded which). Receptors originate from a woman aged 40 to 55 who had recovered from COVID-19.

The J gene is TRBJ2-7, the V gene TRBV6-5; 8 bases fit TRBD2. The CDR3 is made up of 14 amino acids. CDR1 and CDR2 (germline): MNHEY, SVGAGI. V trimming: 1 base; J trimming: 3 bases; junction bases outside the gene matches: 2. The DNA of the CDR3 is TGTGCCAGCAGTTACTTAGCGGGGATCTACGAGCAGTACTTC. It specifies CASSYLAGIYEQYF.

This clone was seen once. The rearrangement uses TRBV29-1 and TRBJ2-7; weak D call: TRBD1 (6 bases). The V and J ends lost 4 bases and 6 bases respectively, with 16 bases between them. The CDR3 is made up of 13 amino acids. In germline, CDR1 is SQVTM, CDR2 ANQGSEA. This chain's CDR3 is CSVATTGKGEQYF. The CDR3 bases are TGCAGCGTTGCCACAACAGGGAAGGGCGAGCAGTACTTC.

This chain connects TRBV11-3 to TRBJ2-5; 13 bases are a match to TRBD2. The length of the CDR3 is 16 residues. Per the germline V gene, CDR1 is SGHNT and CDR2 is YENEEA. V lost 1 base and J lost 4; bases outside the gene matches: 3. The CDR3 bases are TGTGCCAGCAGCTTAGGACTAGCGGGAGGAACAGAGACCCAGTACTTC. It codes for CASSLGLAGGTETQYF.

The CDR3 reads CASSQVGTGGKEQYF. The DNA of the CDR3 is TGCGCCAGCAGCCAAGTGGGGACAGGGGGTAAGGAGCAGTACTTC. The rearrangement uses TRBV4-1 and TRBJ2-7; 11 bases match TRBD1. The CDR3 covers 15 residues. Unmatched junction bases numbered 6, after V lost 1 base and J lost 7 bases. The germline V gene has CDR1 MGHRA and CDR2 YSYEKL.

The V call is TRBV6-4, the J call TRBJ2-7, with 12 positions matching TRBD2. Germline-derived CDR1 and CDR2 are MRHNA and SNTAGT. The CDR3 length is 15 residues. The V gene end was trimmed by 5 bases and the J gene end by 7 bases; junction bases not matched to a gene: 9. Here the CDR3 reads CASSPRLAGVEEQYF. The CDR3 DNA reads TGTGCCAGCAGTCCCCGACTAGCGGGAGTAGAGGAGCAGTACTTC.